Reported below is one T cell receptor beta chain. As yet, its antigen is unknown. This entry comes from a study of graft-versus-host responses after intestinal transplantation. Assay: immunoSEQ multiplex PCR; the TCRdb copy retains only in-frame clones and omits some. The sample comprises approximately 90,000 clones, about 88% of which are singletons, and around 0.3% rests with the top ten. V lost 2 bases, J lost 11 bases, and 9 bases stayed unmatched. This CDR3 comprises 15 residues. Per the germline V gene, CDR1 is MNHEY and CDR2 is SVGAGI. Study-level points and caveats: The recipient marrow held GvH clones, and some of them showed up first in ileum or blood.

The specimen comprised unstimulated CD4+ T cells sorted from spleen or lymph node cells, sampled before transplant. The chain recombines TRBV6-5 with TRBJ2-5; 12 bases align to TRBD2. This clonotype originated in a human donor who was the organ donor for an intestinal transplant. The CDR3 sequence: CASSYRLAGGREQYF. The CDR3 bases are TGTGCCAGCAGTTACCGTCTAGCGGGAGGGCGTGAGCAGTACTTC.